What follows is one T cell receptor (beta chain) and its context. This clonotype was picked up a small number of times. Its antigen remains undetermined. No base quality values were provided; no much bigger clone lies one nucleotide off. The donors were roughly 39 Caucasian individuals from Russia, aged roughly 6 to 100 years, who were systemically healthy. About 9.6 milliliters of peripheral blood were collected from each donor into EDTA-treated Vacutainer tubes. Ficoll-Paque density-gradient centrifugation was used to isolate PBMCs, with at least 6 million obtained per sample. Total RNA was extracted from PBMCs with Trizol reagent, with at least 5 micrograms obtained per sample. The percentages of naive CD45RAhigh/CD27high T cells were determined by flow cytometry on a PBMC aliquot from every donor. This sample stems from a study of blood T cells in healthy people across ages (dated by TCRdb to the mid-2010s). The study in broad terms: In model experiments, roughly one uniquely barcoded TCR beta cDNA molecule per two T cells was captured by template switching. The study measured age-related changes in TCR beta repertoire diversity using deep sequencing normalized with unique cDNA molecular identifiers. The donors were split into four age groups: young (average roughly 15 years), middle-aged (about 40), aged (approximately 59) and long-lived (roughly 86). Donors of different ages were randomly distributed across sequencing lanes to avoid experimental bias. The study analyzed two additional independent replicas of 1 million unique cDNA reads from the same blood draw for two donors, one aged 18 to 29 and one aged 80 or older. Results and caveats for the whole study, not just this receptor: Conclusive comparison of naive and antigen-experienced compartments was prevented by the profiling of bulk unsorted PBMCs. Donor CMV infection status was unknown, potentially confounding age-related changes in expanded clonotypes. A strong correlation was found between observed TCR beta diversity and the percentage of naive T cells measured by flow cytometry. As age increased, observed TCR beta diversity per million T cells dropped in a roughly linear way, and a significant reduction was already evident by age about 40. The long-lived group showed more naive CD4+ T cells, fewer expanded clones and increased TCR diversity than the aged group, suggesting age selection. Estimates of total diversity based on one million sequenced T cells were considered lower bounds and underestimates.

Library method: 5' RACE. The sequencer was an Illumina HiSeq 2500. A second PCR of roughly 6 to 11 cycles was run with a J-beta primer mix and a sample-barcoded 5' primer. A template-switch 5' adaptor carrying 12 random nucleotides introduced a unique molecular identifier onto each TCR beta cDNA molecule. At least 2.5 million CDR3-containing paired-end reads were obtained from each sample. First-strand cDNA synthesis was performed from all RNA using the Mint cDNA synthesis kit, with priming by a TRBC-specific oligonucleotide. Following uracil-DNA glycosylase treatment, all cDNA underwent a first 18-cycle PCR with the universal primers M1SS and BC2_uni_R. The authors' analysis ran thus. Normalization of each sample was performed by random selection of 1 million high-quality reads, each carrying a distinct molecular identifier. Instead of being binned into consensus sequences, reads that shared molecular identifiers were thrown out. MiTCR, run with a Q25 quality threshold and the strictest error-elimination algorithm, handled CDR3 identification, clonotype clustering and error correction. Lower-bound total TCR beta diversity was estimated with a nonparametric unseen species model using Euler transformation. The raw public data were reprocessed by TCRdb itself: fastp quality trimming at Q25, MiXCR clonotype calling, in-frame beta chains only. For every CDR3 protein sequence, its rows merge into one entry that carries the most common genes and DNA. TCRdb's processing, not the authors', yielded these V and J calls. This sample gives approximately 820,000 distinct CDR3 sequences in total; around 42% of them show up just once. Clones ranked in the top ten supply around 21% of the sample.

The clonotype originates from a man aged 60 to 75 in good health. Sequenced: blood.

The CDR3 protein sequence reads: CASSYRDRRNNEQFF. At the DNA level, the sequence is TGTGCCAGCAGTTATCGGGACCGAAGGAACAATGAGCAGTTCTTC. The V gene is TRBV6-2 or TRBV6-3 and the J gene is TRBJ2-1; the D segment is perhaps TRBD1 or TRBD2, each sharing 5 matched bases. V is reduced by 3 bases and J by 5 bases, leaving a spacing of 14 bases between them. Spanning cysteine to phenylalanine, the CDR3 consists of 15 amino acids. The entry retains the CDR3 DNA only, 45 bases that are in frame from base 1. The germline V gene encodes CDR1 MNHEY and CDR2 SVGEGT.